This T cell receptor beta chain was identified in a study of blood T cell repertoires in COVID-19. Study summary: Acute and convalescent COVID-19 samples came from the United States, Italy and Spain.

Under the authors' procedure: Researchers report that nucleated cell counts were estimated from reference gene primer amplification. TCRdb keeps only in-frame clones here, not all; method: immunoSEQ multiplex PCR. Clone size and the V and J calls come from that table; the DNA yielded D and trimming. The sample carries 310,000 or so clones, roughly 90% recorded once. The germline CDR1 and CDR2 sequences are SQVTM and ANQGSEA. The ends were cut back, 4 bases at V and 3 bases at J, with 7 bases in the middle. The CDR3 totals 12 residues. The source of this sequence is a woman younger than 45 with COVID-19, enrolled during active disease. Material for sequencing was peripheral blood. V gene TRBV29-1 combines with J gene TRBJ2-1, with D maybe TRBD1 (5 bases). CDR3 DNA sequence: TGCAGCGTTGGCAGGGACTACAATGAGCAGTTCTTC. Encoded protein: CSVGRDYNEQFF.